This T cell receptor (beta chain) was identified in a study of cytotoxic CD8 clonotypes in ibrutinib-treated CLL (dated by TCRdb to about 2021). Context from the whole study: The cohort was composed of roughly ten relapsed/refractory and roughly 15 treatment-naive patients; IGHV unmutated status was identified in around 17 patients. Partial responses were observed in some 24 patients and complete responses in 2; after a median follow-up of about 69 months, remission was maintained in 14 patients and progression was observed in approximately 12. Samples at response were collected after a median of about 13 months of treatment, with a range of about 6 to 36 months. On average, each sample yielded approximately 250,000 productive templates and tens of thousands of productive rearrangements. Longitudinal samples were available for about 30% of the roughly 86 trial participants. Cryopreserved peripheral blood mononuclear cells were collected before treatment, at response, and at either disease progression or sustained remission. Broad study findings and their caveats: At ibrutinib response clonality went up, during sustained remission it held steady, and at progression it dropped back toward baseline. Baseline clonality exceeded that of age-matched healthy donors and correlated strongly with circulating CD8+ T-cell counts. Public clonotypes were found to be uncommon and were observed to contract or remain stable during treatment; the increase in clonality was shown to reflect expansion of private clonotypes at ibrutinib response. Sustained-remission and progressing patients did not have matched sampling times, and lymph node repertoires were not examined.

Trimming removed 5 bases from V and 5 bases from J, leaving 7 bases between the germline ends. The CDR3, cysteine through phenylalanine, is 12 amino acids long. Left in the record is the CDR3 DNA by itself, 36 bases read in frame from the first base. The germline V gene provides CDR1 MNHEY and CDR2 SVGAGI. Comments on this clone: No cognate antigen has been identified for it. No clone much larger than this one lies a single base away; base qualities are absent.

Around 2 micrograms of genomic DNA were extracted from cryopreserved PBMCs for TCR beta library preparation. High-throughput TCR beta sequencing was performed on longitudinal blood samples from CLL patients receiving ibrutinib monotherapy. The patients took part in an open-label, single-center phase 2 trial of ibrutinib monotherapy. On a MiSeq, deep resolution sequencing aimed for a depth between 1 in 1 million and 1 in 200,000 T cells, with each clonotype covered about 9.9x on average. TCR beta libraries were generated with the immunoSEQ hsTCRB Kit. On the authors' methods: ImmunoSEQ Data Assistant and ImmunoSEQ Analyzer were used for data analysis, and V, D and J genes were assigned according to IMGT definitions. Clonality, with values ranging from 0 to 1, was calculated as one minus the normalized Shannon entropy of productive rearrangement frequencies. Only overrepresented clonotypes making up at least 0.05% of each patient's repertoire were included in the public clonotype analysis. About a dozen repertoires from age-matched healthy donors, obtained from immuneACCESS, served as clonality controls. TCRdb took over this immuneACCESS table, retaining in-frame rearrangements with V and J assigned. Such tables are incomplete; in checked studies, under half of the missing clones stem from an unresolved V gene, and the remainder is unexplained. The DNA was the basis for D and trimming; V, J and clone size are from that table. This sample comprises tens of thousands of clones, about 86% of them detected only once. The ten largest clones represent more than 5% of the sample.

This sequence uses TRBV6-5 and TRBJ2-1; the D gene lacks a confident call. The source material was PBMCs, sampled before ibrutinib treatment. This clonotype was obtained from a human donor with chronic lymphocytic leukemia. The DNA is TGTGCCAGCAGTACCCTAGACAATGAGCAGTTCTTC. Its protein product is CASSTLDNEQFF.